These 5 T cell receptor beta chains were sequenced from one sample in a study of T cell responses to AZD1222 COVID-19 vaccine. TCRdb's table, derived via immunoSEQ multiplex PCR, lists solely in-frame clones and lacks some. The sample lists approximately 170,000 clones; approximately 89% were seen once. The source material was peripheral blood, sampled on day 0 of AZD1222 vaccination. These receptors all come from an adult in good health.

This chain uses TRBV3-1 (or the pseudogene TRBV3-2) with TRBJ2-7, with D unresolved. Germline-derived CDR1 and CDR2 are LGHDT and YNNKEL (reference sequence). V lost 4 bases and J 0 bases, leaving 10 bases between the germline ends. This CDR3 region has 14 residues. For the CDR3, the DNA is TGTGCCAGCAGCCTCAAGCCCCTCTCCTACGAGCAGTACTTC. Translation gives CASSLKPLSYEQYF.

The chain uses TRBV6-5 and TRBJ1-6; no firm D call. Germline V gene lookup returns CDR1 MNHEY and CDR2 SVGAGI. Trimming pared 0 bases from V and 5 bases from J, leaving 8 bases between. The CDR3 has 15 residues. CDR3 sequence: CASSYSRTDNSPLHF. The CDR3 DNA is TGTGCCAGCAGTTACTCGAGAACAGATAATTCACCCCTCCACTTT.

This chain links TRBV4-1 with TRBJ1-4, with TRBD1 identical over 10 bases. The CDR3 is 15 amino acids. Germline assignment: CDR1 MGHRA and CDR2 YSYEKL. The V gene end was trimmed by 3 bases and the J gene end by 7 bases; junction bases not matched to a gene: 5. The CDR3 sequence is CASSQTGTGAEKLFF. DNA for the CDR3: TGCGCCAGCAGCCAGACCGGGACAGGGGCTGAAAAACTGTTTTTT.

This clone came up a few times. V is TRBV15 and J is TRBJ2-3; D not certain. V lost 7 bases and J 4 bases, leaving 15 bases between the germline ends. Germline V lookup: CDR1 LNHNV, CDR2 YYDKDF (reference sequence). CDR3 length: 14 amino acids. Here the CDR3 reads CATNLDRDSDTQYF. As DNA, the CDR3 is TGTGCCACCAATTTGGACCGAGACTCAGATACGCAGTATTTT.

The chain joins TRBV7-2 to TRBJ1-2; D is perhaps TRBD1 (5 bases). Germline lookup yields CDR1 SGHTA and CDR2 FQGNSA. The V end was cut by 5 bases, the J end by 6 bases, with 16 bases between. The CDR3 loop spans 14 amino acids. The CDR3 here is CASSRSPGLDGYTF. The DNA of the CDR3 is TGTGCCAGCAGCCGTAGTCCAGGGCTAGATGGCTACACCTTC.